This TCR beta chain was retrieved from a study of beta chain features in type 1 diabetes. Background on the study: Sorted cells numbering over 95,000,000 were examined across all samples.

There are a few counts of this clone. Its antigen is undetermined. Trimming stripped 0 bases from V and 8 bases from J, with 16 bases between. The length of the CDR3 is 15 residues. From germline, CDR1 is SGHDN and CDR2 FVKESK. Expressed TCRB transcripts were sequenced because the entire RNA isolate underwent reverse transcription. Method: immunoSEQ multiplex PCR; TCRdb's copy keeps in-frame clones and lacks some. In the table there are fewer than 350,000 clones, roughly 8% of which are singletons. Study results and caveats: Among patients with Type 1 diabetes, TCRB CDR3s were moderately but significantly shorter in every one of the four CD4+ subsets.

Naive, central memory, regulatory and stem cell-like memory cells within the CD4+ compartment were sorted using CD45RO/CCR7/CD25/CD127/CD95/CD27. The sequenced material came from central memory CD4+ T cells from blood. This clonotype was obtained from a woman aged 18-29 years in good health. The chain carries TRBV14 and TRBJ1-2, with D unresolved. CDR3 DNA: TGTGCCAGCAGCCAAGATCACCTCCTCCAAGGGGGCTACACCTTC. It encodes CASSQDHLLQGGYTF.